The 14 T cell receptor beta chains presented below share a single source sample, sequenced in a study of CD8 T cell repertoires and HIV-1 epitope variants. Repertoires were generated with immunoSEQ multiplex PCR, while TCRdb's copy carries only in-frame clones and drops some. The sample has some 100,000 clones; around 67% are singletons. Sequencing used uncultured baseline CD8+ T cells from peripheral blood mononuclear cells (PBMCs). These receptors all come from a male donor with HIV.

The chain links TRBV18 to TRBJ1-2, with 9 bases fitting TRBD1. V trimming: 3 bases; J trimming: 1 base; junction bases outside the gene matches: 6. Germline CDR1 KGHSH, CDR2 LQKENI. The CDR3 loop spans 16 amino acids. This chain's CDR3 is CASSPSGDRVNYGYTF. The CDR3, as DNA: TGTGCCAGCTCACCGTCGGGGGACAGGGTTAACTATGGCTACACCTTC.

The rearrangement links TRBV30 to TRBJ1-2, with D perhaps TRBD1 (5 bases). The germline V gene encodes CDR1 GTSNPN and CDR2 SVGIG (reference sequence). V was clipped by 0 bases and J by 2 bases, with 10 bases between them. This CDR3 region has 14 residues. CDR3 DNA sequence: TGTGCCTGGAGTGTAAGGGGTTCGAACTATGGCTACACCTTC. Translating it yields CAWSVRGSNYGYTF.

This clone was found once. The chain employs TRBV27 and TRBJ1-6; D is uncertain. Germline V CDR1 and CDR2: MNHEY, SMNVEV (reference sequence). The CDR3 has 15 residues. V gave up 0 bases and J gave up 4 bases, with 7 bases separating them. The CDR3 DNA reads as TGTGCCAGCAGTTTATCGTCGGGGTATAATTCACCCCTCCACTTT. It yields the protein CASSLSSGYNSPLHF.

V usage is TRBV7-2 and J usage is TRBJ2-3; the D is unclear. V shed 1 base and J shed 2 bases, with 7 bases lying between them. Germline V gives CDR1 SGHTA, CDR2 FQGNSA. The CDR3 runs 14 residues. CDR3 in amino acids: CASSLEGNTDTQYF. CDR3 coding DNA: TGTGCCAGCAGCTTAGAAGGAAACACAGATACGCAGTATTTT.

The gene calls are TRBV30 and TRBJ1-5, with a possible D match to TRBD1 (6 bases). The V gene lost 0 bases and the J gene lost 7 bases, with 13 bases spanning the gap. CDR3 length: 14 amino acids. Germline-derived CDR1 and CDR2 are GTSNPN and SVGIG (reference sequence). The DNA for the CDR3 is TGTGCCTGGAGTGTATCTGGCCAGGGGCAGCCCCAGCATTTT. Amino acids: CAWSVSGQGQPQHF.

The CDR3 spells CASSVAPRGETQYF. The CDR3 region has the DNA TGTGCCAGCAGCGTAGCGCCCCGGGGAGAGACCCAGTACTTC. The chain has TRBV9 and TRBJ2-5, with a possible D match to TRBD2 (5 bases). Trimming removed 0 bases at V and 4 bases at J, with 10 bases between. Per the germline V gene, CDR1 is SGDLS and CDR2 is YYNGEE. This CDR3 has 14 amino acids.

The chain employs TRBV30 and TRBJ1-3, with D unresolved. Between the trimmed V and J ends, which lost 2 bases and 0 bases, there was a span of 14 bases. This CDR3 spans 16 amino acids. Germline values: CDR1 GTSNPN, CDR2 SVGIG (reference sequence). The CDR3 loop is CAWSSPGSNSGNTIYF. CDR3 nucleotide sequence: TGTGCCTGGAGTTCACCGGGATCCAACTCTGGAAACACCATATATTTT.

The rearrangement uses TRBV5-1 and TRBJ2-7, with 7 bases lining up with TRBD2. The CDR3 runs 14 residues. The germline V gene has CDR1 SGHRS and CDR2 YFSETQ. The junction had 6 bases not matched to a gene; V was cut back by 4 bases and J by 2 bases. The CDR3 DNA is TGCGCCAGCAGCACCCAAGGGAGGGCCTACGAGCAGTACTTC. Amino acid sequence: CASSTQGRAYEQYF.

The rearrangement joins TRBV5-1 to TRBJ2-3, with a weak D call TRBD2 (6 bases). V lost 0 bases to trimming and J lost 2 bases, with 10 bases between them. Germline CDR1 SGHRS, CDR2 YFSETQ. The CDR3 is 15 residues long. CDR3 bases: TGCGCCAGCAGCTTGGGCGGGGATCCCACAGATACGCAGTATTTT. This sequence encodes CASSLGGDPTDTQYF.

V usage is TRBV7-9 and J usage is TRBJ1-4; no definite D call. Trimming removed 5 bases at V and 7 bases at J, with 14 bases between. CDR1 and CDR2 from the germline V gene are SEHNR and FQNEAQ (reference sequence). The CDR3 extends over 14 amino acids. The CDR3 region has the DNA TGTGCCAGCAGCGACTCCATCGGTGTTGAAAAACTGTTTTTT. Amino acid sequence: CASSDSIGVEKLFF.

This clone was seen more than once but under ten times. The gene calls are TRBV5-1 and TRBJ2-1, with 7 nucleotides matching TRBD1. V lost 3 bases and J lost 5; bases outside the gene matches: 11. This CDR3 spans 16 amino acids. The germline V gene encodes CDR1 SGHRS and CDR2 YFSETQ. The DNA of the CDR3 is TGCGCCAGCAGCTCTAGACAGGGTTTGGGAAACAATGAGCAGTTCTTC. Translated: CASSSRQGLGNNEQFF. Full variable domain (missing parts from reference TRBV5-1 and TRBJ2-1): KAGVTQTPRYLIKTRGQQVTLSCSPISGHRSVSWYQQTPGQGLQFLFEYFSETQRNKGNFPGRFSGRQFSNSRSEMNVSTLELGDSALYLCASSSRQGLGNNEQFFGPGTRLTVL.

The V call is TRBV5-1, the J call TRBJ1-1, with D tentatively TRBD1 (6 bases). V was shortened by 5 bases and J by 2 bases, with 10 bases between the two germline ends. The CDR3 contains 13 residues. Per germline, CDR1 SGHRS and CDR2 YFSETQ. CDR3 loop: CASRSQGNTEAFF. CDR3 DNA sequence: TGCGCCAGCAGATCACAGGGCAACACTGAAGCTTTCTTT.

This chain joins TRBV27 and TRBJ1-5, with D hard to call. The CDR3 is 18 amino acids. Trimming took off 4 bases at V and 5 bases at J, with 24 bases between the two ends. The germline CDR1 and CDR2 sequences are MNHEY and SMNVEV (reference sequence). DNA for the CDR3: TGTGCCAGCAGTTCCGAGACACCCGGGGTCAACTACCATCAGCCCCAGCATTTT. Protein: CASSSETPGVNYHQPQHF.

This chain connects TRBV7-9 to TRBJ2-1, with TRBD2 matching over 13 bases. The length of the CDR3 is 14 residues. In germline, CDR1 is SEHNR, CDR2 FQNEAQ (reference sequence). Trimming at V came to 3 bases and at J to 10 bases, leaving 3 bases not matched to a gene. This CDR3 reads CASSFGTSGTEQFF. The CDR3 DNA sequence: TGTGCCAGCAGCTTTGGGACTAGCGGGACAGAGCAGTTCTTC.